Following are 13 T cell receptor beta chains from one sample sequenced in a study of shared clonotypes between healthy human individuals. Clones were sequenced by immunoSEQ multiplex PCR, and TCRdb holds only the in-frame ones, with some missing. The table records roughly 1 million clones, approximately 78% of them present only once. Sequencing input: memory CD4+ T cells from PBMCs. The subset was: CD45RA-negative fraction. All receptors come from a man aged 18 to 30 in good health. Some clones in this sample may be carry-over from other donors' samples.

The chain links TRBV28 to TRBJ1-3, with TRBD1 as a possible D gene (5 bases). CDR1 and CDR2 from the germline V gene are MDHEN and SYDVKM. The CDR3 totals 13 residues. The germline V and J ends were trimmed by 9 bases and 3 bases, with 12 bases remaining between them. The CDR3 protein is CASSGDYGNTIYF. CDR3 coding DNA: TGTGCCAGTAGTGGGGACTATGGAAACACCATATATTTT.

The chain recombines TRBV7-9 with TRBJ1-4, with D perhaps matching TRBD1 (5 bases). This CDR3 region has 16 residues. The germline V gene has CDR1 SEHNR and CDR2 FQNEAQ (reference sequence). Between the trimmed V and J ends, which lost 5 bases and 4 bases, there was a span of 17 bases. The CDR3 here is CASSPPGRPNNEKLFF. CDR3 nucleotide sequence: TGTGCCAGCAGCCCGCCGGGACGGCCTAATAATGAAAAACTGTTTTTT.

The chain uses TRBV11-1 and TRBJ2-7; D possibly matches TRBD1 or TRBD2 (6 bases each). V lost 1 base and J 2 bases, leaving 9 bases between the germline ends. The germline V gene has CDR1 SGHAT and CDR2 FQDESV (reference sequence). This CDR3 is built from 14 residues. In DNA form, the CDR3 reads TGTGCCAGCAGCTTAGTAGGGGGGCCCTACGAGCAGTACTTC. Residues: CASSLVGGPYEQYF.

With regard to this clone: Other DNA sequences from this sample encode an identical CDR3 as well. The chain links TRBV7-9 to TRBJ1-5; D is undetermined. This CDR3 region has 12 residues. Between the trimmed V and J ends, which lost 1 base and 6 bases, there was a span of 4 bases. Germline CDR1 SEHNR, CDR2 FQNEAQ (reference sequence). The CDR3 DNA is TGTGCCAGCAGCTTAGGGAGTCAGCCCCAGCATTTT. Protein sequence: CASSLGSQPQHF.

Details on this clone: Different DNA sequences within this sample yield the same CDR3. J is TRBJ2-3 and V is TRBV5-4, with D possibly being TRBD2 (6 bases). Germline V gives CDR1 SGHNT, CDR2 YYREEE (reference sequence). The CDR3 spans 15 residues. V dropped 0 bases and J dropped 0 bases, with 8 bases sitting between them. DNA of the CDR3: TGTGCCAGCAGCTTGGCTGCGGGAAGCACAGATACGCAGTATTTT. Translating gives CASSLAAGSTDTQYF.

In regard to this clone: The identical CDR3 is also encoded by other nucleotide sequences in the sample. The chain joins TRBV27 to TRBJ1-2; a possible D gene is TRBD1 (5 bases). There are 14 residues in the CDR3. Trimming cost V 0 bases and J 4 bases, with 9 bases left between them. From germline, CDR1 is MNHEY and CDR2 SMNVEV (reference sequence). The CDR3 loop reads CASSLSGALYGYTF. The CDR3 DNA is TGTGCCAGCAGTTTATCAGGGGCACTCTATGGCTACACCTTC.

V and J are TRBV2 and TRBJ2-5; D unclear. Germline values: CDR1 SNHLY, CDR2 FYNNEI. Trimming cost V 7 bases and J 2 bases, with 11 bases left between them. There are 13 residues in the CDR3. The CDR3 nucleotides read TGTGCCAGCAATTTTTACAAACAAGAGACCCAGTACTTC. It encodes CASNFYKQETQYF.

V and J are TRBV6-1 and TRBJ1-1, with a tentative D call TRBD1 (5 bases). CDR1 and CDR2 from the germline V gene are MNHNS and SASEGT. Trimming cost V 0 bases and J 3 bases, with 8 bases left between them. The CDR3 extends over 14 amino acids. The CDR3 spells CASSEAMGDTEAFF. The CDR3 nucleotides are TGTGCCAGCAGTGAAGCGATGGGGGACACTGAAGCTTTCTTT.

The chain links TRBV5-1 to TRBJ1-1; D is undetermined. CDR3 length equals 14 residues. Germline-derived CDR1 and CDR2 are SGHRS and YFSETQ. Trimming cost V 4 bases and J 0 bases, with 10 bases left between them. CDR3 amino acids: CASSPRTVNTEAFF. The CDR3 nucleotides read TGCGCCAGCAGCCCGAGGACGGTGAACACTGAAGCTTTCTTT.

A remark on this clone: Other DNA sequences of this sample code for an identical CDR3. V is TRBV28 and J is TRBJ2-1; 7 bases fit TRBD1. CDR1 and CDR2 (germline): MDHEN, SYDVKM. V lost 6 bases to trimming and J lost 0 bases; unmatched junction nucleotides: 5. The length of the CDR3 is 15 residues. In nucleotides, the CDR3 is TGTGCCAGCAGGTGGACAGGCGGCTCCTACAATGAGCAGTTCTTC. Residues: CASRWTGGSYNEQFF.

This clone was recorded a few times. The chain couples TRBV5-1 to TRBJ2-1; D might be TRBD2 (5 bases). V was trimmed by 1 base and J by 9 bases, leaving 17 bases between them. The CDR3 is 15 residues long. Germline V lookup: CDR1 SGHRS, CDR2 YFSETQ. The CDR3 DNA reads TGCGCCAGCAGCTTGAGGCGGGCCCAGATGGGTGAGCAGTTCTTC. Its translation: CASSLRRAQMGEQFF. The whole variable domain, filled in from reference TRBV5-1 and TRBJ2-1, reads KAGVTQTPRYLIKTRGQQVTLSCSPISGHRSVSWYQQTPGQGLQFLFEYFSETQRNKGNFPGRFSGRQFSNSRSEMNVSTLELGDSALYLCASSLRRAQMGEQFFGPGTRLTVL.

The rearrangement joins TRBV5-5 to TRBJ1-2, with 8 bases aligning to TRBD1. Germline V lookup: CDR1 SGHKS, CDR2 YYEKEE (reference sequence). The CDR3 length is 14 residues. Trimming removed 4 bases from V and 3 bases from J; junction bases left unmatched: 5. The CDR3 DNA reads as TGTGCCAGCAGCCGAGACAGGGGTGACTATGGCTACACCTTC. Protein sequence: CASSRDRGDYGYTF.

V is TRBV27 and J is TRBJ2-5; D unclear. CDR3 length: 13 amino acids. Germline CDR1 and CDR2: MNHEY and SMNVEV (reference sequence). V lost 4 bases to trimming and J lost 5 bases, with 11 bases between them. The CDR3 region has the DNA TGTGCCAGCAGTTCCCGGCCCTGGGAGACCCAGTACTTC. It specifies CASSSRPWETQYF.